A selection of T cell receptor beta chains follows, all from one sample in a study of blood T cell repertoires in COVID-19. Method: immunoSEQ multiplex PCR; TCRdb's copy keeps in-frame clones and lacks some. This sample has fewer than 85,000 clones, with around three quarters found just once. Sequenced material: peripheral blood. The receptors here all came from a man aged 55 to 70 with active or convalescent COVID-19. The CDR3 runs from the conserved cysteine through the conserved F or W. Each record gives: J gene, clone size, D gene, V gene, CDR3 protein, CDR3 DNA. The D gene is left open where the match is weak. Clone size is given for some rows only: seen once, a few or many times, or a class if the clone is expanded.

j_call: TRBJ1-2; clone_size: few; d_call: TRBD1; v_call: TRBV6-5; cdr3_aa: CASSLQGGGYGYTF; cdr3_nt: TGTGCCAGCAGCCTACAAGGGGGCGGCTATGGCTACACCTTC
j_call: TRBJ1-1; clone_size: few; d_call: TRBD1; v_call: TRBV4-1; cdr3_aa: CASSQGPGTGTAEAFF; cdr3_nt: TGCGCCAGCAGCCAGGGTCCCGGGACAGGGACCGCTGAAGCTTTCTTT
j_call: TRBJ1-5; clone_size: .; d_call: TRBD1; v_call: TRBV4-1; cdr3_aa: CASSQGHYRGTNQPQHF; cdr3_nt: TGCGCCAGCAGCCAAGGACACTACAGGGGAACAAATCAGCCCCAGCATTTT
j_call: TRBJ2-7; clone_size: .; d_call: TRBD2; v_call: TRBV3-1/TRBV3-2; cdr3_aa: CASSRDLLAGGPDEQYF; cdr3_nt: TGTGCCAGCAGCCGCGATCTACTAGCGGGGGGGCCGGACGAGCAGTACTTC
j_call: TRBJ2-7; clone_size: .; d_call: TRBD1; v_call: TRBV6-6; cdr3_aa: CASSYSGQSSSYEQYF; cdr3_nt: TGTGCCAGCAGTTACTCGGGACAGAGTTCCTCCTACGAGCAGTACTTC
j_call: TRBJ2-5; clone_size: .; d_call: TRBD1; v_call: TRBV24-1; cdr3_aa: CATRSTGGEETQYF; cdr3_nt: TGTGCCACCAGATCGACAGGGGGCGAAGAGACCCAGTACTTC
j_call: TRBJ1-3; clone_size: .; d_call: .; v_call: TRBV6-5; cdr3_aa: CASSYYSGNTIYF; cdr3_nt: TGTGCCAGCAGTTACTATAGTGGAAACACCATATATTTT
j_call: TRBJ2-2; clone_size: few; d_call: .; v_call: TRBV7-3; cdr3_aa: CASSSQGYGGELFF; cdr3_nt: TGTGCCAGCAGCTCACAGGGTTATGGCGGGGAGCTGTTTTTT
j_call: TRBJ2-4; clone_size: .; d_call: .; v_call: TRBV29-1; cdr3_aa: CSVDEGTARNIQYF; cdr3_nt: TGCAGCGTTGATGAGGGGACTGCCCGCAACATTCAGTACTTC
j_call: TRBJ1-2; clone_size: .; d_call: .; v_call: TRBV10-3; cdr3_aa: CAISESEINYGYTF; cdr3_nt: TGTGCCATCAGTGAGTCGGAGATTAACTATGGCTACACCTTC
j_call: TRBJ1-3; clone_size: .; d_call: .; v_call: TRBV28; cdr3_aa: CASSLVGSLSGNTIYF; cdr3_nt: TGTGCCAGCAGTTTAGTCGGTTCCCTCTCTGGAAACACCATATATTTT
j_call: TRBJ2-7; clone_size: few; d_call: TRBD2; v_call: TRBV5-6; cdr3_aa: CASSFPGGREQYF; cdr3_nt: TGTGCCAGCAGCTTCCCGGGGGGACGCGAGCAGTACTTC
j_call: TRBJ1-2; clone_size: medium-sized; d_call: TRBD1; v_call: TRBV15; cdr3_aa: CATSRDGTVKANYGYTF; cdr3_nt: TGTGCCACCAGCAGAGATGGGACAGTCAAGGCTAACTATGGCTACACCTTC
j_call: TRBJ1-1; clone_size: .; d_call: TRBD1; v_call: TRBV19; cdr3_aa: CASRTDRVNTEAFF; cdr3_nt: TGTGCCAGTAGGACCGACAGGGTAAACACTGAAGCTTTCTTT
j_call: TRBJ1-2; clone_size: .; d_call: TRBD1; v_call: TRBV30; cdr3_aa: CAWSVPGQGWGMNYGYTF; cdr3_nt: TGTGCCTGGAGTGTACCGGGACAGGGCTGGGGGATGAACTATGGCTACACCTTC
j_call: TRBJ2-2; clone_size: .; d_call: TRBD2; v_call: TRBV28; cdr3_aa: CASHPGTSWTGELFF; cdr3_nt: TGTGCCAGCCACCCCGGGACTAGTTGGACCGGGGAGCTGTTTTTT
j_call: TRBJ2-2; clone_size: .; d_call: .; v_call: TRBV7-9; cdr3_aa: CASSLEATGELFF; cdr3_nt: TGTGCCAGCAGCCTTGAAGCGACCGGGGAGCTGTTTTTT
j_call: TRBJ2-1; clone_size: .; d_call: TRBD1; v_call: TRBV28; cdr3_aa: CASRGTGEQFF; cdr3_nt: TGTGCCAGCAGAGGGACAGGAGAGCAGTTCTTC
j_call: TRBJ1-6; clone_size: once; d_call: .; v_call: TRBV11-1; cdr3_aa: CASSPQALSNSPLHF; cdr3_nt: TGTGCCAGCAGCCCCCAGGCCCTCTCCAATTCACCCCTCCACTTT
j_call: TRBJ1-1; clone_size: .; d_call: TRBD1; v_call: TRBV19; cdr3_aa: CASRRQGNNYEAFF; cdr3_nt: TGTGCCAGTAGGAGACAGGGAAACAACTATGAAGCTTTCTTT
j_call: TRBJ1-2; clone_size: .; d_call: TRBD1; v_call: TRBV4-2; cdr3_aa: CASSQEGTGGRAGYTF; cdr3_nt: TGTGCCAGCAGCCAAGAAGGGACAGGGGGCAGGGCTGGCTACACCTTC
j_call: TRBJ1-2; clone_size: .; d_call: .; v_call: TRBV25-1; cdr3_aa: CASSEEGYTF; cdr3_nt: TGTGCCAGCAGTGAGGAGGGCTACACCTTC